This record looks at one T cell receptor (beta chain) sequence and its context. No cognate antigen has been identified for it. No qualities accompany the bases; no much larger clone lies one base away. The data belong to a study of shared clonotypes between healthy human individuals (dated by TCRdb to 2018 to 2020). Background on the whole study: The cohort included three men and a couple of women between 18 and 49 years of age. To estimate repertoire size and how much clonotype sharing occurs between individuals, the study deeply sequenced the blood TCR repertoires of five healthy adults. Libraries were prepared and TCR repertoires were sequenced by different laboratories using diverse techniques, in order to increase sequencing depth and limit assay-specific biases. For each donor, three plates each were used for CD4 naive and CD4 memory, two plates were used for CD8 naive, and one plate was used for CD8 memory. Each donor's leukapheresis produced roughly between roughly 0.94 and 9.5 billion PBMCs.

TCR CDR3 regions were amplified from genomic DNA by multiplex PCR using the deep immunoSEQ assay. Extracted genomic DNA from each cell subset was distributed evenly across all wells of several immunoSEQ 96-well plates, and each plate was treated as a replicate. Each replicate PCR for sorted subsets received around 200 ng genomic DNA, equal to about 30,000 T cell genomes. Purified libraries were measured with a Qubit 3.0 fluorometer, size-checked on a Bioanalyzer 2100, and measured again with the KAPA Library Quantification kit. A separate single-read 150-cycle Illumina NextSeq 550 flow cell was used to sequence each immunoSEQ 96-well plate. In the original analysis: Because only junctional sequences without quality scores were contained in the immunoSEQ output, filtering matching that applied to full-length reads could not be performed. Sequences were annotated with PyIR, a Python wrapper for IgBLAST v1.9, and V/J genes and CDR3 were assigned using IMGT germline references. Reads with weak V/J assignments (E-value above 1e-6), missing CDR3, stop codons, out-of-frame junctions, or ambiguous translated residues were removed. V3J clonotypes were defined as sequences sharing an identical inferred V gene, J gene, and CDR3 amino acid sequence. To compute the percentage overlap between repertoires, the number of shared unique clonotypes was divided by the size of the smaller repertoire. Repertoire richness was assessed with RTK rarefaction, the Chao1 estimator, and Recon v2.1 estimates of unobserved clonotypes. Generation probabilities for all TCRbeta clonotypes obtained by the gDNA method from a handful of donors were computed using OLGA. TCRdb re-hosts the immuneACCESS table, in-frame sequences only. Its copies lack some clones; in the studies checked, an unresolved V gene accounts for under half of them, and the cause for the rest is not known. From that table come the V and J calls and clone size; the DNA was used to work out D and trimming. The sample includes over 400,000 clones, with approximately 95% observed a single time. In total, the top ten clones hold around 0.066% of the sample.

Looking up the germline V gene yields CDR1 WSHSY and CDR2 SAAADI. Trimming takes 0 bases from V and 3 bases from J, and the germline ends sit 7 bases apart. The CDR3 runs 14 residues from the cysteine to the phenylalanine. Only the CDR3 part of the read is kept: 42 bases, read in frame from the first base. Donors were healthy HIV-negative adults with no recently reported acute infections or vaccinations. Only Caucasian adults living in Nashville, Tennessee, USA were represented among the donors. CD4+ T cells were enriched through magnetic negative selection, after which naive cells were positively selected on CD45RA and the remaining negative fraction served as the memory subset. Blood was obtained by leukapheresis, after which PBMCs were separated by Ficoll-Histopaque density gradient centrifugation and cryopreserved in liquid nitrogen vapor phase. Analytical flow cytometry was used to check the purity and quantity of every magnetically sorted T cell population. Each sorted fraction had its genomic DNA isolated and then quantified by UV absorbance on a Nanodrop 2000c.

What the work shows at the level of the full study, not this receptor alone: Incomplete sequencing was indicated by rarefaction of sorted-subset datasets, despite the large sequencing depth. Sharing across a few donors was observed for approximately 5% of naive CD4, over 3% of naive CD8, roughly 2.4% of memory CD4, and about 0.39% of memory CD8 clonotypes. Because the study included only a small number of donors, the genetic and exposure-history diversity represented was limited. Sampling was restricted to blood, and TCR repertoires in tissues likely differ from the TCR repertoires found in blood. Pairwise subsampling indicated that sequencing depth was expected to affect the degree of clonotype sharing among donors. Compared with non-shared clonotypes, clonotypes shared by all four sorted-subset donors had higher generation probabilities. Naive subsets generally had larger estimated clonotype richness than memory subsets.

Sequenced sample: naive CD4+ T cells sorted from blood. In light of the paper, this sample's cell subset or site label describes: CD45RA+ positively selected. The chain is encoded by TRBV10-2 joined to TRBJ2-3; the D gene identity is not certain. This clonotype was sampled from a woman aged 30 to 39 in good health. The CDR3 protein: CASSESAWTDTQYF. The sequenced DNA is TGCGCCAGCAGTGAGTCCGCGTGGACAGATACGCAGTATTTT.